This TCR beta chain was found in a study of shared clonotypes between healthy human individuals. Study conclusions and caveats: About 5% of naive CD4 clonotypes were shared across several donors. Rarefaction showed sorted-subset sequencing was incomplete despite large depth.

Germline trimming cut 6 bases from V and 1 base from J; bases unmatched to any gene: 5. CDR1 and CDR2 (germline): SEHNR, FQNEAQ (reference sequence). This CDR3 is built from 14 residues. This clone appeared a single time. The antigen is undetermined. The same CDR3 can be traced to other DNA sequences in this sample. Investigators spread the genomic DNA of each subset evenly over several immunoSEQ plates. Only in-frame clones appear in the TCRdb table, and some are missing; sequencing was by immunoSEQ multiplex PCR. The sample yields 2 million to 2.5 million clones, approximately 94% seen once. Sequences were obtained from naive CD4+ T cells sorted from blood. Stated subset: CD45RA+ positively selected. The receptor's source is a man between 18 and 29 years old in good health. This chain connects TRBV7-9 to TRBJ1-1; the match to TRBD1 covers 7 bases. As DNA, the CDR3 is TGTGCCAGCAGTCCAGGACAGGAGAACACTGAAGCTTTCTTT. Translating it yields CASSPGQENTEAFF.